These 10 T cell receptor beta chains originate from one sample sequenced in a study of blood T cells in healthy people across ages. Through a sample-barcoded 5' primer and a J-beta primer mix, a second PCR was run for roughly 6 to 11 cycles. TCRdb redid the calling of the 5' RACE reads with MiXCR, one entry per CDR3 protein. In the table there are 790,000 or so distinct CDR3 sequences, about 45% of which are singletons. The sample consisted of blood. The receptors originated from a man older than 75 in good health.

The gene calls are TRBV6-1 and TRBJ2-3; the D is unclear. Germline-derived CDR1 and CDR2 are MNHNS and SASEGT. This CDR3 spans 12 amino acids. Between the trimmed V and J ends, which lost 4 bases and 9 bases, there was a span of 11 bases. CDR3 sequence: CASSVPTQTQYF. The CDR3, as DNA: TGTGCCAGCAGTGTTCCTACCCAGACGCAGTATTTT.

The chain employs TRBV9 and TRBJ2-3, with TRBD2 as a possible D gene (6 bases). This CDR3 is built from 15 residues. V lost 0 bases and J lost 1, with 9 bases in between. Germline V gene data show CDR1 as SGDLS and CDR2 as YYNGEE. CDR3 loop: CASSVAGSRTDTQYF. The CDR3 coding sequence is TGTGCCAGCAGCGTAGCCGGGAGCCGCACAGATACGCAGTATTTT. Drawing the rest from reference TRBV9 and TRBJ2-3, the complete variable domain is DSGVTQTPKHLITATGQRVTLRCSPRSGDLSVYWYQQSLDQGLQFLIQYYNGEERAKGNILERFSAQQFPDLHSELNLSSLELGDSALYFCASSVAGSRTDTQYFGPGTRLTVL.

The sample holds a few counts of this clonotype. The genes are TRBV9 and TRBJ2-6, with 8 bases aligning to TRBD1. V lost 1 base and J lost 2; bases outside the gene matches: 8. The germline CDR1 and CDR2 sequences are SGDLS and YYNGEE. The CDR3 is 18 residues long. The CDR3 region is CASSVSGQGPAGANVLTF. CDR3 nucleotide sequence: TGTGCCAGCAGCGTATCCGGACAGGGTCCGGCTGGGGCCAACGTCCTGACTTTC.

The gene calls are TRBV11-1 and TRBJ2-3; maybe TRBD2 (5 bases). The CDR3 spans 15 residues. V was cut by 1 base and J by 7 bases, with 15 bases left in between. Per the germline V gene, CDR1 is SGHAT and CDR2 is FQDESV (reference sequence). Here the CDR3 DNA reads TGTGCCAGCAGCTTAGGGCGGGCACTAGAGTATACGCAGTATTTT. Translating it yields CASSLGRALEYTQYF.

The V gene is TRBV5-5, the J gene TRBJ2-7; the D gene could be TRBD1 or TRBD2 (5 bases each). In germline, CDR1 is SGHKS, CDR2 YYEKEE (reference sequence). The V and J ends lost 3 bases and 0 bases respectively, with 13 bases between them. The CDR3 consists of 15 residues. This CDR3 is CASSWGRVGSYEQYF. The CDR3 DNA reads TGTGCCAGCAGCTGGGGACGCGTGGGCTCCTACGAGCAGTACTTC.

J is TRBJ2-5 and V is TRBV20-1, with TRBD1 matching over 9 bases. Germline V gene data show CDR1 as DFQATT and CDR2 as SNEGSKA (reference sequence). Trimming removed 6 bases from V and 4 bases from J; junction bases left unmatched: 6. The CDR3 consists of 13 residues. The CDR3 reads CSAQGQGRETQYF. The CDR3 DNA reads TGCAGTGCCCAGGGACAGGGCCGAGAGACCCAGTACTTC.

The rearrangement joins TRBV7-2 to TRBJ2-3; perhaps TRBD2 as D (6 bases). Germline-derived CDR1 and CDR2 are SGHTA and FQGNSA. V was pared by 5 bases and J by 9 bases, with 15 bases between. This CDR3 is 13 amino acids long. As DNA, the CDR3 is TGTGCCAGCAGCCCTGTGGTGGAGGGAACGCAGTATTTT. Amino acid sequence: CASSPVVEGTQYF.

V is TRBV12-3 or TRBV12-4 and J is TRBJ1-1; a possible D gene is TRBD1 (5 bases). Trimming removed 4 bases from V and 4 bases from J, with 16 bases in between. The CDR3 contains 15 residues. The CDR3: CASSSLRDGVTEAFF. Written as DNA, the CDR3 is TGTGCCAGCAGTTCCCTCAGGGACGGAGTCACTGAAGCTTTCTTT.

The V gene is TRBV20-1, the J gene TRBJ1-1; TRBD1 is a possible D gene (5 bases). Trimming shortened V by 3 bases and J by 3 bases, and 11 bases separated the two germline ends. CDR3 length equals 13 residues. In germline, CDR1 is DFQATT, CDR2 SNEGSKA (reference sequence). CDR3 loop: CSASLAGDTEAFF. The DNA for the CDR3 is TGCAGTGCTAGCCTCGCGGGGGACACTGAAGCTTTCTTT.

Comments on this clonotype: This may come from a read error, since a much larger clone is one base off. The CDR3 does not close with the conserved phenylalanine or tryptophan, likely indicating a read error. The rearrangement uses TRBV28 and TRBJ2-5, with D possibly matching TRBD2 (5 bases). Trimming pared 11 bases from V and 0 bases from J, leaving 10 bases between. Germline lookup yields CDR1 MDHEN and CDR2 SYDVKM. CDR3 size: 12 residues. The CDR3 region has the DNA TGTGCCGTGCGCGGGTACCAAGAGACCCAGTACCTC. It encodes CAVRGYQETQYL.